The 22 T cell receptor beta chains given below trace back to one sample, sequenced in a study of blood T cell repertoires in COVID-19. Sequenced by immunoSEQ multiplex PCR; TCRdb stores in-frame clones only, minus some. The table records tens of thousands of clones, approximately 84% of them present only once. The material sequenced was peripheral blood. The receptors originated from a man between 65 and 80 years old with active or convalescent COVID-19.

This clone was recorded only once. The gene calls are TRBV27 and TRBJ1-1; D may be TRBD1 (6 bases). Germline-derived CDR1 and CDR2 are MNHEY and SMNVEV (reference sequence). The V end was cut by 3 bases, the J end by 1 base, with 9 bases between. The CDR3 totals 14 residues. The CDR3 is CASSFGRGNTEAFF. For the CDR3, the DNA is TGTGCCAGCAGTTTCGGCAGGGGGAACACTGAAGCTTTCTTT.

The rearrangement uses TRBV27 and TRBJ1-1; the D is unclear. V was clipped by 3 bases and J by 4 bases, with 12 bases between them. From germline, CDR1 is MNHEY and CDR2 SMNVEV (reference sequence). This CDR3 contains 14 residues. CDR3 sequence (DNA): TGTGCCAGCAGTTTCACCCTTGAGGGCACTGAAGCTTTCTTT. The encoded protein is CASSFTLEGTEAFF.

The CDR3 DNA reads TGTGCCAGCAGTGGCGGGGGGAGGGGTGGTCAGCCCCAGCATTTT. This encodes CASSGGGRGGQPQHF. The gene calls are TRBV27 and TRBJ1-5, with D perhaps matching TRBD1 (5 bases). The CDR3 sequence is 15 residues long. V was cut by 5 bases and J by 6 bases, with 17 bases left in between. The germline V gene has CDR1 MNHEY and CDR2 SMNVEV (reference sequence).

CDR3 sequence (DNA): TGTGCCAGCAGCTTAGGCCGACTGTACTTCGAGCAGTTCTTC. As protein: CASSLGRLYFEQFF. This rearrangement joins TRBV11-1 to TRBJ2-1; D remains ambiguous. The CDR3 has 14 residues. Trimming removed 1 base from V and 10 bases from J, with 14 bases in between. The germline V gene encodes CDR1 SGHAT and CDR2 FQDESV (reference sequence).

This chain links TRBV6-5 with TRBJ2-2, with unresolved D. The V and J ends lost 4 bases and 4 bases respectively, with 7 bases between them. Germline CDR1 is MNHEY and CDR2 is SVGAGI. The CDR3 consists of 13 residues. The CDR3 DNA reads TGTGCCAGCAGTTCTCCGGGCACCGGGGAGCTGTTTTTT. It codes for CASSSPGTGELFF.

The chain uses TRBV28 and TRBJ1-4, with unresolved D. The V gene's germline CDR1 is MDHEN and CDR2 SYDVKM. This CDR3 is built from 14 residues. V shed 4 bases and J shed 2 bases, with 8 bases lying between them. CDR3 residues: CASSSGSTNEKLFF. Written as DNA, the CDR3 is TGTGCCAGCAGTTCCGGGAGTACTAATGAAAAACTGTTTTTT.

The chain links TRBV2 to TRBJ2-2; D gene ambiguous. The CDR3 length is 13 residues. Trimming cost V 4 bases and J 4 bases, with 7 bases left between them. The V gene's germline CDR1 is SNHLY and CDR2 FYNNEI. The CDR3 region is CASSVGSTGELFF. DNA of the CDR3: TGTGCCAGCAGTGTTGGTAGCACCGGGGAGCTGTTTTTT.

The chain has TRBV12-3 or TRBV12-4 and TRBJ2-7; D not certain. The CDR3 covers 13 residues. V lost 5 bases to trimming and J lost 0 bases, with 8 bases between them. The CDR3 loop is CASSKAVSYEQYF. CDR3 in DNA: TGTGCCAGCAGTAAGGCGGTCTCCTACGAGCAGTACTTC.

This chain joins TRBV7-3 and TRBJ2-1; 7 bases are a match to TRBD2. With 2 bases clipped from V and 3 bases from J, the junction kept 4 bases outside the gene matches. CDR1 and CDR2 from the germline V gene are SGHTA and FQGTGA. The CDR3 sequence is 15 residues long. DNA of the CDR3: TGTGCCAGCAGCTTAGCCGCTAGCGGCTACAATGAGCAGTTCTTC. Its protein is CASSLAASGYNEQFF.

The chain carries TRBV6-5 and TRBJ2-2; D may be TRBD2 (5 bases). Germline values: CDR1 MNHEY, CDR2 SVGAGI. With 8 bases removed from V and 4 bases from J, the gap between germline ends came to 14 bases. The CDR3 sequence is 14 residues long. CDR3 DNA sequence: TGTGCCAGCGAGGGTGGGTTGGGCACCGGGGAGCTGTTTTTT. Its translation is CASEGGLGTGELFF.

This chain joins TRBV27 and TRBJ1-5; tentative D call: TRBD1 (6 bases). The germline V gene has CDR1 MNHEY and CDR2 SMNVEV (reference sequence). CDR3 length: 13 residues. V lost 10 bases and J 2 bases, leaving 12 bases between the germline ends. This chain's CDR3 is CATYSGGNQPQHF. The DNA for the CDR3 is TGTGCCACGTACTCAGGGGGCAATCAGCCCCAGCATTTT.

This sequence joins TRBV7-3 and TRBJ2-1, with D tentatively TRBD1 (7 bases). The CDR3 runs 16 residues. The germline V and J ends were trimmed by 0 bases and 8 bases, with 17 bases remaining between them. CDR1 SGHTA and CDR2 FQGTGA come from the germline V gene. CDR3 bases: TGTGCCAGCAGCTTAACCTACAGACAGGGCGGGGATGAGCAGTTCTTC. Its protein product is CASSLTYRQGGDEQFF. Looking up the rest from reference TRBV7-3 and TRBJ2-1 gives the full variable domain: GAGVSQTPSNKVTEKGKYVELRCDPISGHTALYWYRQSLGQGPEFLIYFQGTGAADDSGLPNDRFFAVRPEGSVSTLKIQRTERGDSAVYLCASSLTYRQGGDEQFFGPGTRLTVL.

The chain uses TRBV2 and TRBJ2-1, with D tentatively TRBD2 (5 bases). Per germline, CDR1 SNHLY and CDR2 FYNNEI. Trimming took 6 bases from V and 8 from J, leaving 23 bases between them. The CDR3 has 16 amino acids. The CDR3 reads CASSLTRNPVGYEQFF. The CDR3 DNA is TGTGCCAGCAGCCTTACTAGGAATCCGGTTGGCTATGAGCAGTTCTTC.

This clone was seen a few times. The CDR3 region is CASSVGAERWEGYGYTF. CDR3 coding DNA: TGTGCCAGCAGCGTAGGGGCAGAGAGATGGGAGGGGTATGGCTACACCTTC. The gene calls are TRBV9 and TRBJ1-2, with D maybe TRBD1 (5 bases). V was trimmed by 0 bases and J by 5 bases, leaving 20 bases between them. The CDR3 loop spans 17 amino acids. The V gene's germline CDR1 is SGDLS and CDR2 YYNGEE.

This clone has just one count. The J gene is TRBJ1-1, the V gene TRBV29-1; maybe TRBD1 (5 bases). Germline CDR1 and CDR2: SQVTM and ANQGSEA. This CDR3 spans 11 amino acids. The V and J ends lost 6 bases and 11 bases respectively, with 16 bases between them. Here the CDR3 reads CSVGHRLRAFF. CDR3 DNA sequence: TGCAGCGTCGGACACAGGTTGCGGGCTTTCTTT.

DNA of the CDR3: TGCAGGGGGGAGGGGGACACTGAAGCTTTCTTT. Protein sequence: CRGEGDTEAFF. The chain recombines TRBV20-1 with TRBJ1-1; D perhaps matches TRBD1 (6 bases). The CDR3 loop spans 11 amino acids. Germline CDR1 DFQATT, CDR2 SNEGSKA (reference sequence).

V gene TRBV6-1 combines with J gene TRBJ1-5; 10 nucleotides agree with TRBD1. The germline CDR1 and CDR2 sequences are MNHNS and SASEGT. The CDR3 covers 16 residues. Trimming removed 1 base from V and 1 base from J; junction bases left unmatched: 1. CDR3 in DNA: TGTGCCAGCAGTGAAGGGACAGGGGGGAGCAATCAGCCCCAGCATTTT. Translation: CASSEGTGGSNQPQHF.

The CDR3 loop is CASVRTGRGNSPLHF. For the CDR3, the DNA is TGTGCCAGCGTACGGACAGGGCGTGGTAATTCACCCCTCCACTTT. The V gene is TRBV2, the J gene TRBJ1-6; TRBD1 aligns across 8 bases. CDR1 SNHLY and CDR2 FYNNEI come from the germline V gene. V lost 8 bases to trimming and J lost 6 bases; unmatched junction nucleotides: 9. There are 15 residues in the CDR3.

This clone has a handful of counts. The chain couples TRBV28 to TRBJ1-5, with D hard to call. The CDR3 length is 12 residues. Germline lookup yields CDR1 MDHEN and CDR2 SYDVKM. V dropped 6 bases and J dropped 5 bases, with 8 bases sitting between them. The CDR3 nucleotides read TGTGCCAGCAGCTATTCGGATCAGCCCCAGCATTTT. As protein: CASSYSDQPQHF.

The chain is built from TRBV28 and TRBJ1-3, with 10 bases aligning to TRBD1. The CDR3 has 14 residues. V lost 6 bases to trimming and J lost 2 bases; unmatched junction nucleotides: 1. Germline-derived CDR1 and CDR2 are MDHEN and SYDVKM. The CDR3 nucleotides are TGTGCCAGCAGGGGGACAGGGGCTGGAAACACCATATATTTT. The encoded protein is CASRGTGAGNTIYF.

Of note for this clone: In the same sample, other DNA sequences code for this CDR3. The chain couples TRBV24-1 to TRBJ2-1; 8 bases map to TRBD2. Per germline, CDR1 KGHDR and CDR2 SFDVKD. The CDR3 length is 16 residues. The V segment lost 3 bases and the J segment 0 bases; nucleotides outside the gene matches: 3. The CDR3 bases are TGTGCCACCAGTGATCCAAGCGGGAGCTCCTACAATGAGCAGTTCTTC. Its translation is CATSDPSGSSYNEQFF.

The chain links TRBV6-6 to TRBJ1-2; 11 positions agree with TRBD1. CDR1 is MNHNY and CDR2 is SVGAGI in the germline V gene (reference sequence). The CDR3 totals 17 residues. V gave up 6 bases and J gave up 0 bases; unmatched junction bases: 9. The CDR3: CASSRHGTGGANYGYTF. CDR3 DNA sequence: TGTGCCAGCAGCCGACATGGGACAGGGGGTGCTAACTATGGCTACACCTTC.